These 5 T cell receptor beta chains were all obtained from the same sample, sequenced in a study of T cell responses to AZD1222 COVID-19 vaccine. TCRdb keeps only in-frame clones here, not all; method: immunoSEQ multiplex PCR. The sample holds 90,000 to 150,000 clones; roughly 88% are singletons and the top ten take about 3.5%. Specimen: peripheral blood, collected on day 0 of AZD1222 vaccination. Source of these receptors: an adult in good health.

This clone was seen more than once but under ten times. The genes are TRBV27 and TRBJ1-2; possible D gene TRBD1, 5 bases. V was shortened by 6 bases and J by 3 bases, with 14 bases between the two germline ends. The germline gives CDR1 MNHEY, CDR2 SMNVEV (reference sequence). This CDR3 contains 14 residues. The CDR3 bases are TGTGCCAGCAGCCCTGGAAGGGGTGACTATGGCTACACCTTC. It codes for CASSPGRGDYGYTF.

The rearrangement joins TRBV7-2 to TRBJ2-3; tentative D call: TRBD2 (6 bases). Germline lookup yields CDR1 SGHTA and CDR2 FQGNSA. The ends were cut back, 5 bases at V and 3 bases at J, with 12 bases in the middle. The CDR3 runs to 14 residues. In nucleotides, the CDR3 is TGTGCCAGCAGCACAACCGCGGGGACAGATACGCAGTATTTT. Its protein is CASSTTAGTDTQYF.

The CDR3 coding sequence is TGTGCCAGCAGCCAAGATGCAAGTTTCTCTGGGGCCAACGTCCTGACTTTC. Protein sequence: CASSQDASFSGANVLTF. This chain connects TRBV4-2 to TRBJ2-6; D gene uncertain. Trimming cost V 0 bases and J 0 bases, with 9 bases left between them. Germline loops: CDR1 LGHNA, CDR2 YNFKEQ. The CDR3 consists of 17 residues.

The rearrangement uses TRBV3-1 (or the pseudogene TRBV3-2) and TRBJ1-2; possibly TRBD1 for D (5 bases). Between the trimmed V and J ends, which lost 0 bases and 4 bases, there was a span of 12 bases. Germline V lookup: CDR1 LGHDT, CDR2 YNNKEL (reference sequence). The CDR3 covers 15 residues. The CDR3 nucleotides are TGTGCCAGCAGCCAAGACTGGGGGGAACGCTATGGCTACACCTTC. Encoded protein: CASSQDWGERYGYTF.

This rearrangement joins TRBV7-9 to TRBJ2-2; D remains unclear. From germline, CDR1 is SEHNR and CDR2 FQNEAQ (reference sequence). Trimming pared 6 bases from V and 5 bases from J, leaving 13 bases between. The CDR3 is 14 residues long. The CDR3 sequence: CASSLPRPTGELFF. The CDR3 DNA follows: TGTGCCAGCAGTCTCCCCCGTCCGACCGGGGAGCTGTTTTTT.